Listed here are 29 T cell receptor beta chains from one sample, sequenced in a study of OX40 agonist ivuxolimab in advanced cancers. Measured with immunoSEQ multiplex PCR; TCRdb has only the in-frame clones, and not every one. The table has about 68,000 clones, around 85% seen once. This material consisted of CD4+ or CD8+ T cells sorted from blood, taken in a trial of the OX40 agonist ivuxolimab. The receptors here all came from an adult with an advanced solid tumor such as melanoma, head and neck, liver or kidney cancer.

This sequence joins TRBV18 and TRBJ1-1, with 9 nucleotides matching TRBD1. From germline, CDR1 is KGHSH and CDR2 LQKENI. The CDR3 has 17 residues. J lost 6 bases, V lost 1 base, and 12 bases had no gene match. The CDR3 is CASSPRTGVGDGPEAFF. For the CDR3, the DNA is TGTGCCAGCTCACCACGGACAGGGGTGGGGGACGGCCCTGAAGCTTTCTTT.

This clone was recorded only once. One junction end does not reproduce the germline sequence, and a read error may be involved. This chain connects TRBV18 to TRBJ2-1; D unclear. CDR1 is KGHSH, CDR2 LQKENI, per germline. CDR3 size: 14 residues. CDR3 DNA: TGTGCCAGCTCACAAACCGACGGCTACAATGGGCAGTTCTTC. Translated, it gives CASSQTDGYNGQFF.

The J gene is TRBJ2-5, the V gene TRBV4-2; 7 nucleotides align to TRBD1. The J segment lost 4 bases and the V segment lost 4 bases, leaving 18 bases of the junction unmatched. The CDR3 length is 18 residues. The germline gives CDR1 LGHNA, CDR2 YNFKEQ. The CDR3 DNA reads TGTGCCAGCAGCCCTAGACAGGGTGGGCGTTGGGGCGGAGAGACCCAGTACTTC. This translates into CASSPRQGGRWGGETQYF.

The chain links TRBV11-1 to TRBJ1-3, with D possibly TRBD1 on 6 matching bases. The germline gives CDR1 SGHAT, CDR2 FQDESV (reference sequence). The CDR3 sequence is 15 residues long. V was trimmed by 4 bases and J by 3 bases, leaving 13 bases between them. The CDR3: CASSYLGGHGNTIYF. CDR3 nucleotides: TGTGCCAGCAGCTACCTGGGGGGCCATGGAAACACCATATATTTT.

The V and J genes are TRBV7-2 and TRBJ1-6, with D possibly matching TRBD1 (5 bases). The CDR3 is made up of 14 amino acids. Germline-derived CDR1 and CDR2 are SGHTA and FQGNSA. V lost 5 bases and J lost 7, with 12 bases in between. CDR3 nucleotide sequence: TGTGCCAGCAGCCCGGGACTTCAAAATTCACCCCTCCACTTT. This gives the protein CASSPGLQNSPLHF.

This chain links TRBV7-2 with TRBJ2-7, with no clear D. CDR1 and CDR2 (germline): SGHTA, FQGNSA. Trimming removed 2 bases at V and 0 bases at J, with 11 bases between. This CDR3 spans 15 amino acids. CDR3 coding DNA: TGTGCCAGCAGCTTATCCGGGCGAAGCTCCTACGAGCAGTACTTC. Protein: CASSLSGRSSYEQYF.

The chain combines TRBV18 with TRBJ1-5, with 8 bases aligning to TRBD1. V shed 3 bases, J shed 5 bases, and the junction held 6 bases outside the gene matches. This CDR3 spans 15 amino acids. From germline, CDR1 is KGHSH and CDR2 LQKENI. In DNA, the CDR3 is TGTGCCAGCTCACCTTTAGGACAGGGAGATCAGCCCCAGCATTTT. Protein: CASSPLGQGDQPQHF.

The chain employs TRBV7-2 and TRBJ2-7, with TRBD2 matching 7 bases. The CDR3 consists of 14 residues. V dropped 1 base and J dropped 3; count of bases not matched to a gene: 3. The germline V gene has CDR1 SGHTA and CDR2 FQGNSA. The CDR3, as DNA: TGTGCCAGCAGCTTAGGTCGGACTAGCTACGAGCAGTACTTC. This sequence encodes CASSLGRTSYEQYF. Variable domain in full (rest from reference TRBV7-2 and TRBJ2-7): GAGVSQSPSNKVTEKGKDVELRCDPISGHTALYWYRQSLGQGLEFLIYFQGNSAPDKSGLPSDRFSAERTGGSVSTLTIQRTQQEDSAVYLCASSLGRTSYEQYFGPGTRLTVT.

This chain joins TRBV5-4 and TRBJ2-3; D possibly corresponds to TRBD1 (6 bases). The CDR3 is made up of 14 amino acids. V lost 3 bases, J lost 3 bases, and 11 bases lay in between. The V gene's germline CDR1 is SGHNT and CDR2 YYREEE (reference sequence). The CDR3 region is CASSSGQITDTQYF. The DNA of the CDR3 is TGTGCCAGCAGCTCCGGACAGATTACAGATACGCAGTATTTT.

The chain combines TRBV27 with TRBJ2-7, with TRBD1 identical over 8 bases. The CDR3 sequence is 14 residues long. The junction had 2 bases not matched to a gene; V was cut back by 4 bases and J by 0 bases. From germline, CDR1 is MNHEY and CDR2 SMNVEV (reference sequence). CDR3 protein: CASSWDRSSYEQYF. CDR3 nucleotides: TGTGCCAGCAGTTGGGACAGGAGCTCCTACGAGCAGTACTTC.

The chain recombines TRBV15 with TRBJ1-1, with D unresolved. CDR1 and CDR2 from the germline V gene are LNHNV and YYDKDF (reference sequence). Trimming took 1 base from V and 3 from J, leaving 3 bases between them. The CDR3 consists of 12 residues. CDR3 region: CATSRADTEAFF. The CDR3 DNA reads as TGTGCCACCAGCAGAGCGGACACTGAAGCTTTCTTT.

The chain employs TRBV7-9 and TRBJ2-7; D not resolved. The length of the CDR3 is 15 residues. Trimming left V 4 bases short and J 5 bases short, with 18 bases between. Germline V gives CDR1 SEHNR, CDR2 FQNEAQ (reference sequence). CDR3: CASSWAGATYDEQYF. DNA for the CDR3: TGTGCCAGCAGCTGGGCCGGAGCGACTTACGACGAGCAGTACTTC.

This clone occurred a few times. A read error may account for a junction end that differs from germline. The chain combines TRBV6-1 with TRBJ1-5; a possible D gene is TRBD1 (5 bases). Germline V gene data show CDR1 as MNHNS and CDR2 as SASEGT. The CDR3 has 13 amino acids. CDR3 loop: CACRVSSNQPQHF. The DNA of the CDR3 is TGTGCCTGCAGGGTGAGCAGCAATCAGCCCCAGCATTTT.

The genes are TRBV6-4 and TRBJ1-5; possible D gene TRBD1, 5 bases. There are 18 residues in the CDR3. The germline CDR1 and CDR2 sequences are MRHNA and SNTAGT. With 2 bases removed from V and 0 bases from J, the gap between germline ends came to 17 bases. For the CDR3, the DNA is TGTGCCAGCAGTGACCGGGACCCGTCGTTTACTAGCAATCAGCCCCAGCATTTT. Amino acid sequence: CASSDRDPSFTSNQPQHF.

The rearrangement uses TRBV4-3 and TRBJ1-6; D is perhaps TRBD1 (6 bases). V was trimmed by 1 base and J by 4 bases, leaving 11 bases between them. Germline V CDR1 and CDR2: LGHNA, YSLEER. CDR3 length: 16 residues. The CDR3 DNA sequence: TGCGCCAGCAGCCAAGGGACAGCTGTGTATAATTCACCCCTCCACTTT. Its translation: CASSQGTAVYNSPLHF.

This clone was found once. The chain employs TRBV10-3 and TRBJ1-5; 7 bases match TRBD1. V was clipped by 8 bases and J by 4 bases; unmatched bases: 5. Germline loops: CDR1 ENHRY, CDR2 SYGVKD. This CDR3 comprises 13 residues. This CDR3 is CAIAGQLNQPQHF. For the CDR3, the DNA is TGTGCCATCGCGGGACAGCTAAATCAGCCCCAGCATTTT.

The chain carries TRBV7-9 and TRBJ1-2; 7 bases match TRBD1. V gave up 0 bases and J gave up 6 bases; unmatched junction bases: 1. In germline, CDR1 is SEHNR, CDR2 FQNEAQ (reference sequence). The CDR3 sequence is 13 residues long. For the CDR3, the DNA is TGTGCCAGCAGCTTAGCAGGGGGCGATGGCTACACCTTC. Translation: CASSLAGGDGYTF. Looking up the rest from reference TRBV7-9 and TRBJ1-2 gives the full variable domain: DTGVSQNPRHKITKRGQNVTFRCDPISEHNRLYWYRQTLGQGPEFLTYFQNEAQLEKSRLLSDRFSAERPKGSFSTLEIQRTEQGDSAMYLCASSLAGGDGYTFGSGTRLTVV.

The chain joins TRBV5-1 to TRBJ1-1; D perhaps matches TRBD1 (5 bases). Germline V CDR1 and CDR2: SGHRS, YFSETQ. Trimming took off 6 bases at V and 3 bases at J, with 15 bases between the two ends. CDR3 length: 14 residues. This chain's CDR3 is CASTFRGSDTEAFF. CDR3 sequence (DNA): TGCGCCAGCACTTTCCGGGGGTCAGACACTGAAGCTTTCTTT.

The chain uses TRBV2 and TRBJ2-7, with TRBD1 as a possible D gene (5 bases). The CDR3 consists of 14 residues. V lost 4 bases and J 2 bases, leaving 12 bases between the germline ends. Germline V gene sequence: CDR1 SNHLY, CDR2 FYNNEI. In nucleotides, the CDR3 is TGTGCCAGCAGTGTGGCAGGGTCTACCTACGAGCAGTACTTC. Translation: CASSVAGSTYEQYF.

The chain links TRBV5-1 to TRBJ1-1; 8 nucleotides agree with TRBD1. This CDR3 spans 13 amino acids. V shed 2 bases, J shed 4 bases, and the junction held 1 base outside the gene matches. The germline gives CDR1 SGHRS, CDR2 YFSETQ. The CDR3 bases are TGCGCCAGCAGCTTCGACAGGGGCACTGAAGCTTTCTTT. The encoded protein is CASSFDRGTEAFF.

The V call is TRBV5-1, the J call TRBJ2-3; D gene unclear. The V and J ends lost 0 bases and 6 bases respectively, with 11 bases between them. The germline gives CDR1 SGHRS, CDR2 YFSETQ. The CDR3 is made up of 14 amino acids. CDR3 in DNA: TGCGCCAGCAGCTTGGGCTATGCCAAGGATACGCAGTATTTT. The encoded protein is CASSLGYAKDTQYF.

This clone was detected only a few times. The V and J genes are TRBV6-5 and TRBJ1-2, with 10 nucleotides matching TRBD1. V lost 6 bases, J lost 2 bases, and 3 bases stayed unmatched. Germline V gene lookup returns CDR1 MNHEY and CDR2 SVGAGI. There are 14 residues in the CDR3. The CDR3 DNA follows: TGTGCCAGCAGGCGGGGACAGGGGAACTATGGCTACACCTTC. This translates into CASRRGQGNYGYTF.

The chain employs TRBV5-1 and TRBJ2-1; D is possibly TRBD2 (7 bases). Trimming took 1 base from V and 5 from J, leaving 13 bases between them. This CDR3 region has 15 residues. CDR1 and CDR2 (germline): SGHRS, YFSETQ. CDR3 residues: CASSLLGGDNNEQFF. As DNA, the CDR3 is TGCGCCAGCAGCTTGCTGGGGGGGGACAACAATGAGCAGTTCTTC.

This clone has a single count. The chain uses TRBV5-4 and TRBJ1-1; 7 nucleotides line up with TRBD1. CDR3 size: 15 residues. The ends lost 0 bases at V and 1 base at J; junction bases unmatched: 3. Germline V gene sequence: CDR1 SGHNT, CDR2 YYREEE (reference sequence). CDR3 bases: TGTGCCAGCAGCTTGGGCGGGACAGCGAACACTGAAGCTTTCTTT. Protein: CASSLGGTANTEAFF.

This clone was detected a few times. This chain connects TRBV2 to TRBJ2-2; 11 nucleotides align to TRBD2. In germline, CDR1 is SNHLY, CDR2 FYNNEI. This CDR3 region has 15 residues. V lost 11 bases, J lost 5 bases, and 10 bases stayed unmatched. Written as DNA, the CDR3 is TGTGCCTCCTCGGGGACTAGCGGTGGTACCGGGGAGCTGTTTTTT. Encoded protein: CASSGTSGGTGELFF. The full variable domain, completed using reference TRBV2 and TRBJ2-2, is EPEVTQTPSHQVTQMGQEVILRCVPISNHLYFYWYRQILGQKVEFLVSFYNNEISEKSEIFDDQFSVERPDGSNFTLKIRSTKLEDSAMYFCASSGTSGGTGELFFGEGSRLTVL.

The chain joins TRBV11-2 to TRBJ1-1; D is perhaps TRBD1 (6 bases). The CDR3 length is 13 residues. Between the trimmed V and J ends, which lost 5 bases and 9 bases, there was a span of 16 bases. CDR1 is SGHAT and CDR2 is FQNNGV in the germline V gene. The CDR3 DNA reads as TGTGCCAGCAGCCCCCGAGGGGGGGAAAAAGCTTTCTTT. Protein: CASSPRGGEKAFF.

The chain uses TRBV7-2 and TRBJ1-4; D gene ambiguous. CDR3 size: 14 residues. Germline V CDR1 and CDR2: SGHTA, FQGNSA. V dropped 5 bases and J dropped 8 bases, with 15 bases sitting between them. For the CDR3, the DNA is TGTGCCAGCAGCGCACGGCGTCCGGGGGAAAAACTGTTTTTT. This codes for CASSARRPGEKLFF.

V usage is TRBV18 and J usage is TRBJ1-5; possible D gene TRBD1, 5 bases. Between the trimmed V and J ends, which lost 6 bases and 7 bases, there was a span of 22 bases. This CDR3 has 16 residues. Germline V gene lookup returns CDR1 KGHSH and CDR2 LQKENI. In nucleotides, the CDR3 is TGTGCCAGCTCGCCTGGGCAGGGAGGGGTAGTACAGCCCCAGCATTTT. This codes for CASSPGQGGVVQPQHF.

V usage is TRBV7-3 and J usage is TRBJ2-1; D is possibly TRBD1 (6 bases). The CDR3 is made up of 13 amino acids. CDR1 and CDR2 (germline): SGHTA, FQGTGA. Trimming stripped 1 base from V and 9 bases from J, with 10 bases between. CDR3 DNA: TGTGCCAGCAGCTTAAATCAAGGGGGTGAGCAGTTCTTC. It translates to CASSLNQGGEQFF.